This TCR beta chain was identified during a study of blood T cell repertoires in COVID-19. Study-wide context: PBMCs, B-cell-depleted T cells, or T cells were the source of the cDNA or gDNA that made up the material.

Participant ages covered roughly 18 to 89 years across 24 US areas. Two consecutive negative NP/OP PCR tests, clearance, or resolved symptoms defined Cohort 3 recovery. This clone was detected only once. Profiled with immunoSEQ multiplex PCR; TCRdb holds only in-frame clones, not every one. The sample consists of under 150,000 clones, around four fifths of them appearing once. The sequencing sample was made of PBMCs or T cells enriched from blood (not recorded which). The receptor was derived from a woman between 35 and 50 years old who had recovered from COVID-19.

CDR3 DNA: TGTGCCACCGCTCAACGGTCCGATACGCAGTATTTT. As protein: CATAQRSDTQYF. The chain joins TRBV15 to TRBJ2-3, with D hard to call. The V and J ends lost 8 bases and 6 bases respectively, with 12 bases between them. CDR1 and CDR2 from the germline V gene are LNHNV and YYDKDF (reference sequence). The CDR3 covers 12 residues.